This T cell receptor (beta chain) stems from a study of T cell responses to AZD1222 COVID-19 vaccine. Assay: immunoSEQ multiplex PCR; the TCRdb copy retains only in-frame clones and omits some. The sample consists of roughly 150,000 clones, about 87% of them appearing once. Germline lookup yields CDR1 SGHNT and CDR2 YYREEE (reference sequence). The V end lost 4 bases, the J end lost 4 bases, and 8 bases lay between the germline ends. The CDR3 covers 12 residues. This clonotype was sampled from an adult who received the AZD1222 COVID-19 vaccine. The sequences come from peripheral blood, collected 28 days after the second AZD1222 dose. The chain is built from TRBV5-4 and TRBJ2-5, with D hard to call. Here the CDR3 reads CASSTWGETQYF. CDR3 sequence (DNA): TGTGCCAGCAGCACGTGGGGAGAGACCCAGTACTTC.